This T cell receptor beta chain was identified during a study of cytomegalovirus exposure and HLA in healthy donors. On the study more broadly: From HLA-typed donors, an early data release held roughly 80 million unique TCRs. Out of 398 genotyped donors, approximately 84% belonged to the Caucasian-associated ancestry cluster.

This clone was detected a few times. Its antigen remains unidentified. Overall study findings and caveats: In a later analysis, the majority of CMV-associated beta chains seemingly showed HLA restriction. It was only CMV serostatus that was available as immune exposure information.

V shed 6 bases and J 6 bases; nucleotides not matched to a gene: 6. The CDR3 extends over 14 amino acids. Per the germline V gene, CDR1 is SGHTA and CDR2 is FQGNSA. Primers: 60 Vbeta forward and 13 Jbeta reverse. This table comes from immunoSEQ multiplex PCR, and its TCRdb copy is limited to in-frame clones, with some not included. The data show over 150,000 clones, with 79% seen just once and about 2% held by the top ten. The gene calls are TRBV7-2 and TRBJ2-1, with TRBD2 identical over 9 bases. The sequenced sample was PBMCs. The sequence was obtained from a man aged 35 to 55 in good health and CMV-seronegative. The DNA of the CDR3 is TGTGCCAGCAGTAATATAGCGGGAGTCAATGAGCAGTTCTTC. The encoded protein is CASSNIAGVNEQFF.